This TCR beta chain emerged from a study of cytomegalovirus exposure and HLA in healthy donors (dated by TCRdb to the late 2010s). About the investigation overall: An earlier analysis of about 560 of the donors reported 250 to 300 Gb of sequence data and 117 million unique TCR beta sequences obtained from some 170 million T cells. Among the roughly 370 genotyped donors, around 81% belonged to the genetic ancestry cluster associated with self-reported Caucasian donors. HLA typing included class I and class II loci at four-digit resolution. The study aimed to test whether cataloging public T cell receptors could reveal signatures of past pathogen exposure. Alongside the repertoire data, information on donor age, sex, ethnicity and CMV serostatus was compiled. An earlier analysis of around 640 of the donors used high-throughput TCR beta sequencing to judge whether each TCR beta V gene segment behaved as functional or pseudogenic. All discovery cohort repertoires had been generated using a single sequencing platform. A separate validation cohort of approximately 130 different subjects was used in addition to the 666-subject first cohort. Rather than drawing on any new phenotypic data, the later analysis identified candidate immune exposures from TCR beta sequences and the way those sequences occurred across donors. Roughly 300 gigabases of sequencing data and 80 million or so unique TCR sequences were included in an early release covering about 700 HLA-typed donors. To predict cytomegalovirus infection status, the study brought together high-throughput TCR immunosequencing, statistical association of individual TCRs with disease status, and machine learning. Because of strong linkage in the cohort, roughly five DR-DQ haplotypes were treated as single units for association and clustering. The T cell repertoires of some 670 subjects were profiled by immunosequencing and related to cytomegalovirus serostatus. Among approximately 370 genotyped donors of the cohort, an average of about 220,000 unique TCR beta nucleotide sequences was sequenced per donor, of which 15% to 20% were non-productive. A later analysis re-examined previously published TCR beta repertoires from 500 to 700 donors and added high-resolution HLA genotyping to investigate patterns of TCR occurrence. A later genetic analysis used genome-wide SNP genotypes for about three fifths of the 666 donors, treating that subset as a discovery cohort. The number of donors typed differed by locus, with roughly 620-630 for A, B, C, DRB1 and DQB1, roughly 520 for DQA1, 600 to 610 for DPA1, and 450 to 480 for DPB1. General study outcomes and caveats: A later analysis found that TCR association rates varied across HLA loci, with DRB1 alleles showing the most associated TCRs and HLA-C alleles the fewest. In an earlier analysis of around 600 of the donors, most TCR beta V segments appeared in productive rearrangements about 87% or about 30% of the time, broadly matching IMGT annotations. Several of the top co-occurrence clusters appeared to be linked to parvovirus B19, influenza, CMV and Epstein-Barr virus, according to a later analysis. The authors suggested that the approach could potentially be extended to other disease states and immunological phenotypes. A later analysis found that most CMV-associated TCR beta chains appeared HLA-restricted, with HLA associations seemingly driven largely by CMV exposure. The sequencing pipeline was judged likely to have produced a cluster of highly shared sequence variants as a technical artifact. For the cohort, immune exposure information was limited to CMV serostatus. Presence/absence analyses assumed roughly uniform sequencing depth across donors, an assumption that may not hold. Correlated functional status among segregating V segments might reflect linkage disequilibrium, but an unknown experimental factor could not be ruled out. A later genetic analysis associated a missense DCLRE1C variant with V-gene and J-gene trimming of TCR beta chains, and an independent cohort replicated the association. Because counts were too low, about 18 rarely observed V segments, including chromosome 9 orphons, were left out of the earlier analysis of approximately 580 of the donors. The cohort was sequenced for TCR beta chains only, and without alpha or paired-chain data the features that could be detected were limited. The classifier was reported to diagnose cytomegalovirus status with high specificity and sensitivity in both the original and validation cohorts. Across donors, most TCR sequences were observed very rarely, whereas some public TCRs were present in many individuals. Because HLA typing was unavailable for some donors at each locus, only the typed subset was used in association tests. Some IMGT-functional V segments, including TRBV6-2 and TRBV6-3, could not be told apart with the 87-base-pair reads, so those segments were excluded. Three of the identified cytomegalovirus-associated TCR beta chains were confirmed in vitro to be specific for cytomegalovirus antigens. According to a later genetic analysis, donors in an Asian-associated ancestry cluster had fewer N-insertions in productive TCRs than the approximately 650-donor mean. Assigning TCR associations to individual alleles was difficult when HLA alleles, especially DR and DQ, strongly co-occurred. A further reported finding was that TCR beta sequences accurately predicted the HLA-A and HLA-B alleles for most subjects in the first cohort. Specific HLA alleles were associated with 15,000 to 20,000 TCR beta sequences at a false discovery rate of 0.05 in a later analysis. The study listed 150 to 200 TCR beta chains as associated with cytomegalovirus. A later analysis found that HLA-associated TCR beta chains were more clonally expanded and had lower generation probabilities than equally common non-associated chains.

The V end loses 0 bases and the J end loses 2 bases, and a stretch of 9 bases separates them. From cysteine to phenylalanine, the CDR3 is 15 amino acids long. The entry retains the CDR3 DNA only, 45 bases that are in frame from base 1. According to the germline V gene, CDR1 reads SGHTS and CDR2 reads YDEGEE. The protocol used for the library was the immunoSEQ multiplex PCR assay. For the multiplex PCR, a mixture combining 60 forward primers for TCR Vbeta segments and 13 reverse primers for TCR Jbeta segments was used. Amplification of the CDR3 region of rearranged TCR beta genes was performed with a multiplex PCR assay on genomic DNA. Amplified TCR beta libraries were sequenced as 87-base-pair reads on the Illumina HiSeq System. In the original analysis: A later analysis counted approximately 74 million unique TCR beta chains across the 650 to 700 repertoires, and roughly 10 million of these chains were shared by at least two donors. Raw reads were error-corrected and collapsed into unique sequences by a nearest-neighbor algorithm in which closely related sequences were merged to remove PCR and sequencing errors. Alignment of CDR3 sequences to IMGT reference sequences was used to assign V, D and J gene segments. For a sequence to be retained, a match of at least six nucleotides was required to both a V gene segment and a J gene segment. Rearrangements were classified as productive when the CDR3 lacked stop codons and remained in frame with V and J, and all other rearrangements were classified as non-productive. CDR3 was defined according to IMGT convention as the region running from the second conserved V-encoded cysteine to the conserved J-encoded phenylalanine. In an earlier analysis of around 540 of the donors, sequences lacking an unambiguous match to a single V gene segment were excluded. In an earlier analysis of approximately 500 of the donors, a V segment was called functional when productive rearrangements were above 56.7%, and segregating when the standard deviation between donors exceeded 5%. A statistical classification framework was built to diagnose cytomegalovirus status from the catalog of TCR beta chain sequences. In a later analysis, V and J genes were assigned by comparing TCR nucleotide sequences against IMGT/GENE-DB human TR gene sequences. In a later analysis, CDR3 sequences and most-parsimonious VDJ recombination scenarios were assigned using the TCRdist pipeline. In a later analysis, every TCR beta chain was defined by the combination of its CDR3 amino acid sequence and its V-gene family, and reads without a unique V-gene family were dropped. As a way to deal with suspected cross-contamination and a sequencing artifact, a later analysis dropped nearly 600 nucleotide sequences that were highly shared and had low generation probability. A later analysis calculated a clonal expansion index for each public chain from normalized within-repertoire ranks of inferred template counts. In a later analysis, generation probabilities were computed using a VDJ recombination model fitted to out-of-frame rearrangements, and the results were checked against IGoR. A later analysis scored TCR-TCR, TCR-HLA and TCR-CMV co-occurrence with hypergeometric tests, applying a repertoire-size bias correction to TCR pairs. To estimate false discovery rates, a later analysis permuted the HLA or CMV assignments 20 times. A later analysis grouped co-occurring TCRs with DBSCAN, adding TCRdist sequence similarity when clustering within HLA-allele-positive subsets. Repertoires with fewer than 30,000 or more than 120,000 public chains were left out of co-occurrence clustering, as were a handful of repertoires with anomalous nucleotide sharing. In TCRdb, the immuneACCESS table is reduced to in-frame sequences with V and J assigned. These tables do not hold every clone; where another copy was compared, an unresolved V gene accounts for under half, and the others remain unexplained. The DNA was the basis for D and trimming; V, J and clone size are from that table. The sample profile shows about 140,000 clones; over 75% of them were found once. The top ten clonotypes cover 8.8% of the sample.

The cohort comprised 710 or so healthy bone marrow donors. Cohort members were all nominally healthy when sampled, although unrecorded immune exposures were likely present. The donor was CMV seropositive and belonged to the group of 250 to 300 seropositive cohort members. Every donor gave a peripheral blood sample, and the peripheral blood mononuclear cells from that sample were used for TCR beta sequencing. The Qiagen DNeasy Blood Extraction Kit was used to extract genomic DNA from the blood cell samples. Details on this clone: Its binding antigen is unknown. Per-base quality was not reported, and no clone a single base away is much larger than it.

The source material was PBMCs. The sequence came from a woman in her forties or fifties in good health and CMV-seropositive. The chain was built from TRBV5-8 and TRBJ1-5, and TRBD1 may be the D gene, going by 5 matching bases. The nucleotide sequence reads TGTGCCAGCAGCTTGGCAGGGTTAGGCAATCAGCCCCAGCATTTT. It codes for CASSLAGLGNQPQHF.